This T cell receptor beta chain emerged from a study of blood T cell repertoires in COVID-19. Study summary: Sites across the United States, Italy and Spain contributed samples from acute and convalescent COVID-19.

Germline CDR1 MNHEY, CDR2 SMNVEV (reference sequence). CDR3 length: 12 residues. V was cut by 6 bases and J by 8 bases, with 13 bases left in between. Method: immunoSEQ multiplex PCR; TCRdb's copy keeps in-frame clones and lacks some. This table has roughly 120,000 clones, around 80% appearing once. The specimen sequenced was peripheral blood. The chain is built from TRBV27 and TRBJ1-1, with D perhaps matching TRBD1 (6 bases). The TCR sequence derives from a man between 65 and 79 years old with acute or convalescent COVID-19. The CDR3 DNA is TGTGCCAGCAGCCGGTGGGGGACAGAAGCTTTCTTT. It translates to CASSRWGTEAFF.